The present T cell receptor (beta chain) was sequenced within a study of metastatic and nonmetastatic thyroid tumors. Study overall: The authors compared repertoires across blood and tumor or nodule tissue from malignant and benign thyroid patients. General study findings and limits: The study reportedly found significantly higher TCR beta diversity in malignant thyroid tumors than benign nodules, in blood and tumor.

The germline gives CDR1 SGHRS, CDR2 YFSETQ. The length of the CDR3 is 16 residues. Losses at the gene ends were 0 bases for V and 1 base for J; bases not matched to a gene: 6. No patient received treatment before thyroid surgery. Authors' methods: The study's classifier, a distant-metastasis tool for papillary thyroid cancer, was built using CDR3 differences across clinicopathological groups. TCRdb used MiXCR to call clones anew from the PCR reads. The V and J calls and clone size come from TCRdb's table, not from the authors' own analysis. This sample yields approximately 84,000 clones, of which 14% to 15% are seen a single time; around 3.3% belongs to the top ten. The sample holds many counts of this clone. Its antigen is as yet unknown.

The material sequenced was blood. This TCR came from a female donor with papillary thyroid cancer or a benign thyroid nodule (not recorded which). Some clones in this sample may be carry-over from other donors' samples. The chain recombines TRBV5-1 with TRBJ1-1, with TRBD1 identical over 7 bases. The CDR3 sequence: CASSLEGGARNTEAFF. The DNA for the CDR3 is TGCGCCAGCAGCTTGGAAGGGGGCGCAAGGAACACTGAAGCTTTCTTT.